The 28 T cell receptor beta chains given below trace back to one sample, sequenced in a study of identical twins. TCRdb reprocessed the 5' RACE reads via MiXCR and lists one record per CDR3 protein. The table lists more than 350,000 distinct CDR3 sequences, 9% to 10% of them singletons. The sample taken for sequencing was naive T cells sorted from blood. These receptors all come from a woman between 50 and 59 years old in good health.

This clonotype was seen at least ten times. The gene calls are TRBV20-1 and TRBJ1-2; possibly TRBD1 for D (5 bases). Germline CDR1 reads DFQATT; CDR2 reads SNEGSKA (reference sequence). The CDR3 runs 12 residues. V was shortened by 6 bases and J by 8 bases, with 16 bases between the two germline ends. CDR3: CSAHVEGTGYTF. The CDR3 DNA reads as TGCAGTGCACACGTGGAGGGGACCGGCTACACCTTC.

This clonotype has just a few counts. The rearrangement links TRBV19 to TRBJ2-1, with 7 nucleotides matching TRBD2. This CDR3 has 16 amino acids. V was pared by 8 bases and J by 5 bases, with 15 bases of the junction left unmatched. Germline-derived CDR1 and CDR2 are LNHDA and SQIVND (reference sequence). The CDR3 nucleotides are TGTGCCAGTCGAGGGACTACTTGGCCCGAAGACAATGAGCAGTTCTTC. This sequence encodes CASRGTTWPEDNEQFF.

V is TRBV27 and J is TRBJ2-1, with no clear D. Germline loops: CDR1 MNHEY, CDR2 SMNVEV (reference sequence). The ends were cut back, 8 bases at V and 7 bases at J, with 9 bases in the middle. The CDR3 loop spans 11 amino acids. CDR3 loop: CASSIGNEQFF. CDR3 bases: TGTGCCAGCTCCATTGGGAATGAGCAGTTCTTC.

This clonotype was seen repeatedly, ten times or more. J is TRBJ2-1 and V is TRBV6-5; tentative D call: TRBD2 (6 bases). Trimming pared 6 bases from V and 5 bases from J, leaving 29 bases between. CDR1 is MNHEY and CDR2 is SVGAGI in the germline V gene. The CDR3 covers 19 residues. The CDR3 loop reads CASSLTHGPPRGTHNEQFF. Written as DNA, the CDR3 is TGTGCCAGCAGCCTAACCCACGGCCCACCACGGGGGACTCACAATGAGCAGTTCTTC.

There are a few counts of this clonotype. The chain couples TRBV19 to TRBJ2-2, with a possible D match to TRBD2 (5 bases). Per germline, CDR1 LNHDA and CDR2 SQIVND (reference sequence). The V end was cut by 2 bases, the J end by 5 bases, with 12 bases between. The CDR3 consists of 15 residues. The CDR3 protein is CASSIKHRGTGELFF. The CDR3 nucleotides are TGTGCCAGTAGTATAAAACATCGGGGAACCGGGGAGCTGTTTTTT.

This clonotype was observed a handful of times. The chain combines TRBV24-1 with TRBJ2-6; D not resolved. There are 15 residues in the CDR3. Germline V gene lookup returns CDR1 KGHDR and CDR2 SFDVKD. The V gene lost 4 bases and the J gene lost 0 bases, with 6 bases spanning the gap. The CDR3 spells CATSDESSGANVLTF. The CDR3 bases are TGTGCCACCAGTGACGAAAGCTCTGGGGCCAACGTCCTGACTTTC.

This clonotype has a count of ten or more. This chain links TRBV18 with TRBJ1-5; no clear D. CDR1 and CDR2 (germline): KGHSH, LQKENI. Between the trimmed V and J ends, which lost 2 bases and 1 base, there was a span of 6 bases. The CDR3 runs to 14 residues. CDR3 residues: CASSPRSSNQPQHF. The CDR3 coding sequence is TGTGCCAGCTCACCAAGGTCCAGCAATCAGCCCCAGCATTTT. Combining the CDR3 with reference TRBV18 and TRBJ1-5 gives the whole variable domain NAGVMQNPRHLVRRRGQEARLRCSPMKGHSHVYWYRQLPEEGLKFMVYLQKENIIDESGMPKERFSAEFPKEGPSILRIQQVVRGDSAAYFCASSPRSSNQPQHFGDGTRLSIL.

The V call is TRBV10-3, the J call TRBJ1-4; a weak D match, TRBD1 (5 bases). CDR3 length: 15 residues. The V end was cut by 3 bases, the J end by 8 bases, with 16 bases between. The germline V gene encodes CDR1 ENHRY and CDR2 SYGVKD. Here the CDR3 reads CAISDNRGTIEKLFF. The CDR3 DNA reads TGTGCCATCAGTGATAACCGGGGGACCATCGAAAAACTGTTTTTT.

Only a few counts were recorded for this clonotype. The chain employs TRBV11-3 and TRBJ2-1; 8 positions match TRBD1. This CDR3 contains 16 residues. CDR1 SGHNT and CDR2 YENEEA come from the germline V gene. V shed 5 bases and J 8 bases; nucleotides not matched to a gene: 14. This chain's CDR3 is CASSLRVQGAGDEQFF. The CDR3 region has the DNA TGTGCCAGCAGCCTTAGGGTCCAGGGGGCAGGGGATGAGCAGTTCTTC.

The sample holds many counts of this clonotype. The chain is built from TRBV5-1 and TRBJ2-1; 8 positions agree with TRBD2. The CDR3 is 13 residues long. With 8 bases clipped from V and 4 bases from J, the junction kept 5 bases outside the gene matches. Germline CDR1 is SGHRS and CDR2 is YFSETQ. CDR3 nucleotides: TGCGCCAGTAGGACTAGCCTGTACAATGAGCAGTTCTTC. Its protein product is CASRTSLYNEQFF.

The rearrangement uses TRBV12-3 or TRBV12-4 and TRBJ1-3, with D unclear. This CDR3 is 13 amino acids long. Trimming took off 1 base at V and 9 bases at J, with 10 bases between the two ends. The CDR3 protein is CASSLDPGGTIYF. The CDR3 DNA is TGTGCCAGCAGTTTAGACCCAGGCGGCACCATATATTTT.

The table lists this clonotype with a few counts. The rearrangement links TRBV3-1 to TRBJ2-1; D remains unclear. CDR1 is LGHDT and CDR2 is YNNKEL in the germline V gene (reference sequence). Trimming removed 1 base from V and 5 bases from J, with 6 bases in between. CDR3 length equals 13 residues. The CDR3 coding sequence is TGTGCCAGCAGCCAAGCCTGGGACAATGAGCAGTTCTTC. This translates into CASSQAWDNEQFF.

The table lists this clonotype with many counts. The chain has TRBV7-9 and TRBJ1-4; no reliable D call. This CDR3 contains 16 residues. CDR1 and CDR2 (germline): SEHNR, FQNEAQ (reference sequence). Trimming removed 1 base at V and 0 bases at J, with 9 bases between. CDR3 protein: CASSLDRSATNEKLFF. In DNA, the CDR3 is TGTGCCAGCAGCTTAGACAGATCTGCAACTAATGAAAAACTGTTTTTT. Using reference TRBV7-9 and TRBJ1-4 for the parts outside the CDR3, the full variable domain is DTGVSQNPRHKITKRGQNVTFRCDPISEHNRLYWYRQTLGQGPEFLTYFQNEAQLEKSRLLSDRFSAERPKGSFSTLEIQRTEQGDSAMYLCASSLDRSATNEKLFFGSGTQLSVL.

This clonotype has a handful of counts. V and J are TRBV5-1 and TRBJ1-1; D ambiguous. V was cut by 4 bases and J by 1 base, with 14 bases left in between. CDR1 SGHRS and CDR2 YFSETQ come from the germline V gene. The CDR3 loop spans 15 amino acids. For the CDR3, the DNA is TGCGCCAGCAGCCCCGAGCGGGTCACGAACACTGAAGCTTTCTTT. Its protein is CASSPERVTNTEAFF. The full variable domain, its missing parts supplied by reference TRBV5-1 and TRBJ1-1, is KAGVTQTPRYLIKTRGQQVTLSCSPISGHRSVSWYQQTPGQGLQFLFEYFSETQRNKGNFPGRFSGRQFSNSRSEMNVSTLELGDSALYLCASSPERVTNTEAFFGQGTRLTVV.

This clonotype was observed a handful of times. The chain has TRBV6-5 and TRBJ2-5, with 9 bases aligning to TRBD1. The junction had 4 bases not matched to a gene; V was cut back by 0 bases and J by 2 bases. This CDR3 comprises 16 residues. From germline, CDR1 is MNHEY and CDR2 SVGAGI. Written as DNA, the CDR3 is TGTGCCAGCAGTTACTCCGGGGGGACAGGGCAAGAGACCCAGTACTTC. Its protein is CASSYSGGTGQETQYF.

This clonotype was seen ten or more times. The chain uses TRBV29-1 and TRBJ2-1; 11 nucleotides align to TRBD2. V gave up 2 bases and J gave up 15 bases; unmatched junction bases: 9. The CDR3 has 13 residues. Per the germline V gene, CDR1 is SQVTM and CDR2 is ANQGSEA. The CDR3 sequence is CSVETSGSLRPFF. CDR3 nucleotide sequence: TGCAGCGTTGAAACTAGCGGGAGCCTTCGACCGTTCTTC.

V is TRBV14 and J is TRBJ2-7, with a weak D call TRBD1 (6 bases). Trimming shortened V by 2 bases and J by 6 bases, and 14 bases separated the two germline ends. This CDR3 contains 14 residues. Germline CDR1 is SGHDN and CDR2 is FVKESK. The CDR3 here is CASSQRDIYCEQYV. The DNA for the CDR3 is TGTGCCAGCAGCCAACGGGACATTTATTGCGAGCAGTACGTC.

This chain connects TRBV20-1 to TRBJ2-7; a possible D gene is TRBD1 (6 bases). Per germline, CDR1 DFQATT and CDR2 SNEGSKA (reference sequence). This CDR3 is 12 amino acids long. The V and J ends lost 1 base and 2 bases respectively, with 6 bases between them. CDR3 protein: CSARGTAYEQYF. DNA for the CDR3: TGCAGTGCTAGAGGGACAGCCTACGAGCAGTACTTC.

This clonotype was recorded many times. The rearrangement uses TRBV12-3 or TRBV12-4 and TRBJ1-6; D is unresolved. The CDR3 is 13 amino acids. The V end lost 3 bases, the J end lost 13 bases, and 13 bases lay between the germline ends. This chain's CDR3 is CASSFVLDAPLHF. CDR3 nucleotides: TGTGCCAGCAGTTTCGTCCTGGACGCGCCCCTCCACTTT.

This clonotype occurred a few times. This chain connects TRBV12-3 or TRBV12-4 to TRBJ2-3; 13 bases agree with TRBD2. The ends lost 6 bases at V and 6 bases at J; junction bases unmatched: 6. The CDR3 consists of 15 residues. Here the CDR3 reads CASRLAGGPADTQYF. In DNA form, the CDR3 reads TGTGCCAGCAGACTAGCGGGAGGGCCTGCGGATACGCAGTATTTT.

This clonotype turned up a few times. The chain is built from TRBV10-3 and TRBJ1-1, with 7 bases lining up with TRBD1. CDR3 length: 13 amino acids. With V trimmed by 10 bases and J by 1 base, 6 bases remained unmatched. CDR1 and CDR2 from the germline V gene are ENHRY and SYGVKD. CDR3 in DNA: TGTGCCAGCTGGGACAGCGAGAACACTGAAGCTTTCTTT. It specifies CASWDSENTEAFF.

The table lists this clonotype with a few counts. The chain carries TRBV7-9 and TRBJ2-1; 8 nucleotides line up with TRBD2. V lost 1 base to trimming and J lost 2 bases; unmatched junction nucleotides: 13. Germline V lookup: CDR1 SEHNR, CDR2 FQNEAQ (reference sequence). The CDR3 length is 19 residues. The CDR3 nucleotides are TGTGCCAGCAGCTTAGTGATGGGGACTAGAAAATTACCCTACAATGAGCAGTTCTTC. It specifies CASSLVMGTRKLPYNEQFF.

This clonotype was counted at least ten times. The chain carries TRBV20-1 and TRBJ2-3; maybe TRBD2 (6 bases). The V and J ends lost 1 base and 10 bases respectively, with 12 bases between them. The germline V gene encodes CDR1 DFQATT and CDR2 SNEGSKA (reference sequence). This CDR3 contains 12 residues. The CDR3 is CSARGEVPPQYF. DNA of the CDR3: TGCAGTGCTAGAGGGGAGGTTCCCCCGCAGTATTTT.

The V and J genes are TRBV2 and TRBJ1-5; 7 bases fit TRBD1. With 6 bases clipped from V and 7 bases from J, the junction kept 9 bases outside the gene matches. The CDR3 loop spans 14 amino acids. Germline V lookup: CDR1 SNHLY, CDR2 FYNNEI. CDR3 bases: TGTGCCAGCAGGGTCAGGGGGTTGGACCAGCCCCAGCATTTT. Translated, it gives CASRVRGLDQPQHF.

V gene TRBV20-1 combines with J gene TRBJ2-2, with 12 bases fitting TRBD1. V dropped 3 bases and J dropped 7; count of bases not matched to a gene: 3. CDR3 length equals 14 residues. The germline gives CDR1 DFQATT, CDR2 SNEGSKA (reference sequence). CDR3 nucleotides: TGCAGTGCTAGGGGACAGGGGGCCTTCGGGGAGCTGTTTTTT. It encodes CSARGQGAFGELFF.

The chain has TRBV4-1 and TRBJ2-5; D may correspond to TRBD1 or TRBD2 (5 bases each). Per the germline V gene, CDR1 is MGHRA and CDR2 is YSYEKL. The CDR3 has 16 residues. Trimming left V 1 base short and J 3 bases short, with 15 bases between. The CDR3 DNA sequence: TGCGCCAGCAGCCAAGCCCTTCCAGGGAGAGAAGAGACCCAGTACTTC. Its protein is CASSQALPGREETQYF.

The V and J genes are TRBV6-2 or TRBV6-3 and TRBJ1-5, with no clear D. The CDR3 covers 13 residues. Germline CDR1 MNHEY, CDR2 SVGEGT. V lost 10 bases and J lost 4, with 14 bases in between. For the CDR3, the DNA is TGTGCCACAGCAACCAGCCCTAATCAGCCCCAGCATTTT. Its translation: CATATSPNQPQHF.

This clonotype has ten or more counts. This chain uses TRBV5-1 with TRBJ2-3; 7 positions agree with TRBD1. The V gene's germline CDR1 is SGHRS and CDR2 YFSETQ. The CDR3 has 14 residues. V was pared by 2 bases and J by 6 bases, with 6 bases of the junction left unmatched. CDR3 sequence (DNA): TGCGCCAGCAGCTTAGGGGGCACCTCCGATACGCAGTATTTT. Amino acids: CASSLGGTSDTQYF.